Below are 14 T cell receptor beta chains sequenced from a single sample in a study of blood T cell repertoires in COVID-19. Assay: immunoSEQ multiplex PCR; the TCRdb copy retains only in-frame clones and omits some. This table has about 240,000 clones, 70% to 85% appearing once. The material sequenced was peripheral blood. The source is an elderly woman with acute or convalescent COVID-19.

This clone has only one observation. The CDR3 region is CASRTGDAGSYNEQFF. The CDR3 DNA follows: TGTGCCAGCAGAACCGGGGACGCCGGGAGTTACAATGAGCAGTTCTTC. The gene calls are TRBV28 and TRBJ2-1; D is possibly TRBD2 (6 bases). This CDR3 region has 16 residues. In germline, CDR1 is MDHEN, CDR2 SYDVKM. V shed 6 bases and J shed 4 bases, with 19 bases lying between them.

The chain joins TRBV3-1 (or the pseudogene TRBV3-2) to TRBJ1-4, with D uncertain. Germline lookup yields CDR1 LGHDT and CDR2 YNNKEL (reference sequence). V was trimmed by 1 base and J by 8 bases, leaving 14 bases between them. This CDR3 region has 15 residues. The CDR3 coding sequence is TGTGCCAGCAGCCAAGGGGCTGGGTTTGGGGAAAAACTGTTTTTT. Residues: CASSQGAGFGEKLFF.

V usage is TRBV3-1 (or the pseudogene TRBV3-2) and J usage is TRBJ1-3; D possibly corresponds to TRBD1 (6 bases). There are 13 residues in the CDR3. Germline values: CDR1 LGHDT, CDR2 YNNKEL (reference sequence). Deletions cut 6 bases from V and 4 bases from J, with 10 bases between. The CDR3 is CASSVRGGNTIYF. The CDR3 region has the DNA TGTGCCAGCAGTGTCAGGGGCGGAAACACCATATATTTT.

This clone was detected only a few times. The chain couples TRBV6-5 to TRBJ1-1; tentative D call: TRBD1 (5 bases). The CDR3 has 15 amino acids. CDR1 MNHEY and CDR2 SVGAGI come from the germline V gene. V shed 0 bases and J shed 7 bases, with 15 bases lying between them. Here the CDR3 DNA reads TGTGCCAGCAGTTACTCGATGGGCGGGACGGTTGAAGCTTTCTTT. Amino acids: CASSYSMGGTVEAFF.

This sequence joins TRBV9 and TRBJ2-7; 10 bases map to TRBD2. With V trimmed by 0 bases and J by 0 bases, 3 bases remained unmatched. CDR1 SGDLS and CDR2 YYNGEE come from the germline V gene. This CDR3 region has 16 residues. The chain's CDR3 is CASSVGLAGDSYEQYF. In nucleotides, the CDR3 is TGTGCCAGCAGCGTAGGGCTAGCGGGGGACTCCTACGAGCAGTACTTC.

The chain links TRBV5-1 to TRBJ2-1; D is possibly TRBD2 (6 bases). The CDR3 has 14 amino acids. Trimming cost V 6 bases and J 1 base, with 11 bases left between them. Looked up from germline, CDR1 is SGHRS and CDR2 is YFSETQ. The CDR3: CASTFGGSYNEQFF. In DNA, the CDR3 is TGCGCCAGCACCTTTGGGGGGTCCTACAATGAGCAGTTCTTC.

The chain joins TRBV6-6 to TRBJ2-1; TRBD2 agrees at 8 bases. In germline, CDR1 is MNHNY, CDR2 SVGAGI (reference sequence). The ends lost 6 bases at V and 6 bases at J; junction bases unmatched: 10. The CDR3 has 15 residues. The CDR3 spells CASSRGGVRANEQFF. For the CDR3, the DNA is TGTGCCAGCAGCCGGGGGGGGGTTCGGGCCAATGAGCAGTTCTTC.

The chain recombines TRBV7-2 with TRBJ1-1; no firm D call. The CDR3 is made up of 13 amino acids. In germline, CDR1 is SGHTA, CDR2 FQGNSA. The V end lost 5 bases, the J end lost 0 bases, and 7 bases lay between the germline ends. CDR3 nucleotide sequence: TGTGCCAGCAGCAAGTACATGAACACTGAAGCTTTCTTT. It is translated as CASSKYMNTEAFF.

The chain carries TRBV2 and TRBJ1-5; 7 nucleotides agree with TRBD1. The CDR3 is 13 residues long. V gave up 6 bases and J gave up 4 bases; unmatched junction bases: 3. Germline V gives CDR1 SNHLY, CDR2 FYNNEI. CDR3 bases: TGTGCCAGCAGGGAGACAGGGAATCAGCCCCAGCATTTT. It specifies CASRETGNQPQHF.

A word on this clone: One junction end disagrees with the germline gene, perhaps due to a read error. This sequence joins TRBV5-1 and TRBJ1-2, with D perhaps TRBD1 (5 bases). This CDR3 region has 14 residues. Germline loops: CDR1 SGHRS, CDR2 YFSETQ. This CDR3 reads CASGLGTQGYGYTF. CDR3 DNA: TGCGCCAGCGGCTTGGGTACGCAGGGATATGGCTACACCTTC.

In DNA form, the CDR3 reads TGTGCCAGCAGTTTATGGGCCGACGCAGCCACGGCTTTCTTT. Translating gives CASSLWADAATAFF. This sequence joins TRBV27 and TRBJ1-1; D gene ambiguous. Germline CDR1 is MNHEY and CDR2 is SMNVEV (reference sequence). The CDR3 consists of 14 residues. V lost 1 base and J 11 bases, leaving 17 bases between the germline ends.

The rearrangement uses TRBV18 and TRBJ2-2, with a weak D call TRBD2 (5 bases). This CDR3 spans 16 amino acids. Between the trimmed V and J ends, which lost 1 base and 4 bases, there was a span of 13 bases. The V gene's germline CDR1 is KGHSH and CDR2 LQKENI. CDR3 loop: CASSPQLLDSTGELFF. CDR3 DNA sequence: TGTGCCAGCTCACCACAGCTCTTGGACTCCACCGGGGAGCTGTTTTTT. Filled out from reference TRBV18 and TRBJ2-2, the complete variable domain reads NAGVMQNPRHLVRRRGQEARLRCSPMKGHSHVYWYRQLPEEGLKFMVYLQKENIIDESGMPKERFSAEFPKEGPSILRIQQVVRGDSAAYFCASSPQLLDSTGELFFGEGSRLTVL.

The chain combines TRBV7-2 with TRBJ1-6; D perhaps matches TRBD1 (6 bases). V was trimmed by 7 bases and J by 8 bases, leaving 15 bases between them. Per the germline V gene, CDR1 is SGHTA and CDR2 is FQGNSA. There are 14 residues in the CDR3. The CDR3 spells CASNSGVWDSPLHF. The CDR3 DNA follows: TGTGCCAGCAACTCAGGGGTATGGGATTCACCCCTCCACTTT. Full variable domain (outside the CDR3, taken from reference TRBV7-2 and TRBJ1-6): GAGVSQSPSNKVTEKGKDVELRCDPISGHTALYWYRQSLGQGLEFLIYFQGNSAPDKSGLPSDRFSAERTGGSVSTLTIQRTQQEDSAVYLCASNSGVWDSPLHFGNGTRLTVT.

In DNA, the CDR3 is TGTGCCAGCAGCCTGGGGACAGGTAAAAATTCACCCCTCCACTTT. Translated: CASSLGTGKNSPLHF. The chain links TRBV3-1 (or the pseudogene TRBV3-2) to TRBJ1-6; 8 bases are shared with TRBD1. Germline V gene data show CDR1 as LGHDT and CDR2 as YNNKEL (reference sequence). Trimming took 4 bases from V and 7 from J; bases not matched to a gene: 6. The CDR3 totals 15 residues.